One and the same sample provided the 29 T cell receptor beta chains below, sequenced in a study of T-cell memory formation after mild COVID-19. A single record per CDR3 protein comes from TCRdb applying MiXCR to the 5' RACE reads. The data show approximately 400,000 distinct CDR3 sequences, 20% to 25% seen once. Sequenced sample: PBMCs or a T cell subset sorted from them (not recorded which). The receptors were gathered from an adult woman who had mild COVID-19 (a few samples of this study predate the infection). Cell type and time point are not known.

Here the CDR3 DNA reads TGTGCCACCAAGGAGTCTAGCGGGAGCACAGATACGCAGTATTTT. It specifies CATKESSGSTDTQYF. The V and J genes are TRBV15 and TRBJ2-3, with TRBD2 matching 8 bases. With V trimmed by 7 bases and J by 0 bases, 6 bases remained unmatched. Germline V lookup: CDR1 LNHNV, CDR2 YYDKDF (reference sequence). The CDR3 is 15 residues long. Combining the CDR3 with reference TRBV15 and TRBJ2-3 gives the whole variable domain DAMVIQNPRYQVTQFGKPVTLSCSQTLNHNVMYWYQQKSSQAPKLLFHYYDKDFNNEADTPDNFQSRRPNTSFCFLDIRSPGLGDTAMYLCATKESSGSTDTQYFGPGTRLTVL.

The CDR3 nucleotides read TGTGCCAGCAGGGTGGATCGGGGATATGGCTACACCTTC. This gives the protein CASRVDRGYGYTF. This rearrangement joins TRBV6-5 to TRBJ1-2, with D unclear. The CDR3 consists of 13 residues. Germline V gene lookup returns CDR1 MNHEY and CDR2 SVGAGI. Trimming removed 6 bases at V and 5 bases at J, with 13 bases between.

This clonotype was picked up a small number of times. The gene calls are TRBV20-1 and TRBJ1-5; D unclear. Germline CDR1 is DFQATT and CDR2 is SNEGSKA (reference sequence). The V end lost 0 bases, the J end lost 7 bases, and 16 bases lay between the germline ends. The CDR3 spans 15 residues. As DNA, the CDR3 is TGCAGTGCTAGAGACTTCGCAGCGTTCGGCCAGCCCCAGCATTTT. Amino acids: CSARDFAAFGQPQHF.

A few counts support this clonotype. The chain combines TRBV20-1 with TRBJ2-1, with D perhaps matching TRBD1 or TRBD2 (6 bases each). This CDR3 is built from 13 residues. In germline, CDR1 is DFQATT, CDR2 SNEGSKA (reference sequence). V shed 3 bases and J shed 5 bases, with 11 bases lying between them. CDR3 nucleotides: TGCAGTGCTAGCGGGGGCGCAAACAATGAGCAGTTCTTC. It codes for CSASGGANNEQFF.

The chain recombines TRBV7-9 with TRBJ1-2, with D tentatively TRBD1 (5 bases). The V gene lost 2 bases and the J gene lost 6 bases, with 16 bases spanning the gap. The CDR3 extends over 15 amino acids. The germline V gene encodes CDR1 SEHNR and CDR2 FQNEAQ (reference sequence). The CDR3 loop reads CASSLTETVRDGYTF. The CDR3 DNA reads TGTGCCAGCAGCTTAACAGAGACAGTGAGGGATGGCTACACCTTC.

The chain joins TRBV29-1 to TRBJ2-3; D is ambiguous. The CDR3 extends over 11 amino acids. V was clipped by 6 bases and J by 5 bases, with 9 bases between them. Germline loops: CDR1 SQVTM, CDR2 ANQGSEA. The CDR3 spells CSVAIGDTQYF. The CDR3 nucleotides are TGCAGCGTGGCCATCGGAGATACGCAGTATTTT.

The rearrangement uses TRBV20-1 and TRBJ2-3, with a possible D match to TRBD2 (6 bases). CDR1 is DFQATT, CDR2 SNEGSKA, per germline (reference sequence). Trimming removed 0 bases at V and 0 bases at J, with 10 bases between. The CDR3 covers 15 residues. The CDR3 spells CSARDPGASTDTQYF. CDR3 coding DNA: TGCAGTGCTAGAGACCCGGGAGCTAGCACAGATACGCAGTATTTT.

This chain links TRBV20-1 with TRBJ1-2, with D possibly being TRBD1 (5 bases). Per the germline V gene, CDR1 is DFQATT and CDR2 is SNEGSKA (reference sequence). V lost 3 bases and J 4 bases, leaving 12 bases between the germline ends. The CDR3 is made up of 13 amino acids. CDR3 DNA sequence: TGCAGTGCTAGCCGGACAAAAGGCTATGGCTACACCTTC. Amino acid sequence: CSASRTKGYGYTF.

This clonotype was picked up a small number of times. V and J are TRBV29-1 and TRBJ2-2; D not certain. CDR1 SQVTM and CDR2 ANQGSEA come from the germline V gene. The CDR3 extends over 13 amino acids. Trimming removed 2 bases at V and 4 bases at J, with 8 bases between. The CDR3 loop is CSVERLATGELFF. The CDR3 nucleotides are TGCAGCGTTGAAAGGCTGGCCACCGGGGAGCTGTTTTTT.

This chain joins TRBV6-2 or TRBV6-3 and TRBJ1-2; 7 positions match TRBD1. CDR1 is MNHEY, CDR2 SVGEGT, per germline. J lost 5 bases, V lost 6 bases, and 9 bases had no gene match. The CDR3 totals 14 residues. The CDR3 DNA reads as TGTGCCAGCAGAGCCGGGACAGCCTTTTATGGCTACACCTTC. Protein sequence: CASRAGTAFYGYTF.

This clonotype was counted at least ten times. The V and J genes are TRBV18 and TRBJ2-3; D remains unclear. CDR3 length: 13 residues. Germline CDR1 and CDR2: KGHSH and LQKENI. V lost 2 bases and J lost 4, with 7 bases in between. DNA of the CDR3: TGTGCCAGCTCACCAATCCCGGCAGATACGCAGTATTTT. Translated: CASSPIPADTQYF.

This clonotype was found many times. J is TRBJ2-2 and V is TRBV21-1; TRBD2 reflects the table's D call only, with no check against the DNA. TRBV21-1 is noted as a pseudogene. The CDR3 extends over 17 amino acids. CDR3: CASSKVAGTSETGELFF. Written as DNA, the CDR3 is TGTGCCAGCAGCAAAGTAGCGGGGACTAGCGAAACCGGGGAGCTGTTTTTT.

This chain connects TRBV5-6 to TRBJ2-2; D is perhaps TRBD1 (7 bases). There are 16 residues in the CDR3. Trimming pared 0 bases from V and 3 bases from J, leaving 12 bases between. Germline V gives CDR1 SGHDT, CDR2 YYEEEE. Here the CDR3 reads CASSLGQGGYTGELFF. The CDR3 DNA is TGTGCCAGCAGCTTGGGACAGGGAGGCTACACCGGGGAGCTGTTTTTT.

The V and J genes are TRBV24-1 and TRBJ2-5; a possible D gene is TRBD1 (6 bases). From germline, CDR1 is KGHDR and CDR2 SFDVKD. Trimming cost V 4 bases and J 5 bases, with 10 bases left between them. The CDR3 covers 13 residues. CDR3 sequence reads: CATSDGTPETQYF. The CDR3 DNA sequence: TGTGCCACCAGTGACGGGACACCGGAGACCCAGTACTTC.

In nucleotides, the CDR3 is TGTGCCAGCAGTCCGGGGGCCGCCGGGGAGCTGTTTTTT. Encoded protein: CASSPGAAGELFF. The chain couples TRBV12-3 or TRBV12-4 to TRBJ2-2; the D call may be TRBD1 or TRBD2 (6 bases each). Trimming removed 5 bases from V and 6 bases from J, with 10 bases in between. The CDR3 loop spans 13 amino acids.

This chain uses TRBV27 with TRBJ2-7; the match to TRBD2 covers 7 bases. There are 14 residues in the CDR3. The J segment lost 3 bases and the V segment lost 6 bases, leaving 8 bases of the junction unmatched. Per germline, CDR1 MNHEY and CDR2 SMNVEV (reference sequence). CDR3 amino acids: CASRRGGVNYEQYF. The CDR3 coding sequence is TGTGCCAGCAGGCGTGGGGGGGTGAACTACGAGCAGTACTTC.

The chain is built from TRBV10-3 and TRBJ2-7; a possible D gene is TRBD2 (6 bases). The germline V gene has CDR1 ENHRY and CDR2 SYGVKD. V was clipped by 2 bases and J by 6 bases, with 11 bases between them. The CDR3 runs 13 residues. CDR3 sequence (DNA): TGTGCCATCAGTGAGACTAGCAGCGGCGAGCAGTACGTC. Protein product: CAISETSSGEQYV.

This clonotype has a handful of counts. DNA for the CDR3: TGTGCCAGCTCACCCAAGACAGGAACAAACCAGCCCCAGCATTTT. It codes for CASSPKTGTNQPQHF. The genes are TRBV18 and TRBJ1-5; TRBD1 might be the D (6 bases). The germline V gene encodes CDR1 KGHSH and CDR2 LQKENI. V was trimmed by 3 bases and J by 7 bases, leaving 16 bases between them. The CDR3 extends over 15 amino acids. The full variable domain, with the rest looked up from reference TRBV18 and TRBJ1-5, is NAGVMQNPRHLVRRRGQEARLRCSPMKGHSHVYWYRQLPEEGLKFMVYLQKENIIDESGMPKERFSAEFPKEGPSILRIQQVVRGDSAAYFCASSPKTGTNQPQHFGDGTRLSIL.

This clonotype was seen a handful of times. The chain carries TRBV12-3 or TRBV12-4 and TRBJ2-7; 10 bases fit TRBD1. The CDR3 has 15 residues. The junction had 8 bases not matched to a gene; V was cut back by 4 bases and J by 5 bases. The CDR3 spells CASSSPGTGVHEQYF. DNA for the CDR3: TGTGCCAGCAGTTCCCCCGGGACAGGGGTCCACGAGCAGTACTTC.

This clonotype was counted a few times. This rearrangement joins TRBV29-1 to TRBJ1-1; tentative D call: TRBD1 (6 bases). The V and J ends lost 3 bases and 6 bases respectively, with 14 bases between them. The germline V gene has CDR1 SQVTM and CDR2 ANQGSEA. CDR3 length: 13 amino acids. As DNA, the CDR3 is TGCAGCGTTGAGTACAGGGTGAAATCTGAAGCTTTCTTT. Residues: CSVEYRVKSEAFF. Full variable domain (rest looked up from reference TRBV29-1 and TRBJ1-1): SAVISQKPSRDICQRGTSLTIQCQVDSQVTMMFWYRQQPGQSLTLIATANQGSEATYESGFVIDKFPISRPNLTFSTLTVSNMSPEDSSIYLCSVEYRVKSEAFFGQGTRLTVV.

The chain couples TRBV28 to TRBJ2-5; 13 bases are shared with TRBD2. V shed 5 bases, J shed 2 bases, and the junction held 11 bases outside the gene matches. Germline V gene data show CDR1 as MDHEN and CDR2 as SYDVKM. The CDR3 consists of 18 residues. The CDR3, as DNA: TGTGCCAGCAGTGAAGGGATCAGACTAGCGGGGGGACAAGAGACCCAGTACTTC. This encodes CASSEGIRLAGGQETQYF.

The chain employs TRBV28 and TRBJ2-5; no reliable D call. Trimming pared 1 base from V and 2 bases from J, leaving 11 bases between. Germline CDR1 MDHEN, CDR2 SYDVKM. The CDR3 consists of 15 residues. The CDR3 spells CASSLSYPRQETQYF. In DNA form, the CDR3 reads TGTGCCAGCAGTTTATCTTATCCAAGGCAAGAGACCCAGTACTTC.

This rearrangement joins TRBV18 to TRBJ2-6, with 7 positions matching TRBD2. With V trimmed by 2 bases and J by 11 bases, 12 bases remained unmatched. The CDR3 is 16 amino acids. In germline, CDR1 is KGHSH, CDR2 LQKENI. CDR3 bases: TGTGCCAGCTCACCAACCCGGGGGGAATTGAGAGACGTCCTGACTTTC. It yields the protein CASSPTRGELRDVLTF.

There are a few counts of this clonotype. This chain joins TRBV20-1 and TRBJ2-7, with D possibly being TRBD2 (7 bases). The germline gives CDR1 DFQATT, CDR2 SNEGSKA (reference sequence). V gave up 5 bases and J gave up 0 bases, with 14 bases separating them. This CDR3 spans 14 amino acids. The CDR3 reads CSAAKGGSSYEQYF. The CDR3 bases are TGCAGTGCTGCCAAGGGGGGGAGCTCCTACGAGCAGTACTTC.

This clonotype was detected a few times. This chain links TRBV7-2 with TRBJ2-1; tentatively, D is TRBD1 or TRBD2 (5 bases each). CDR3 length: 16 residues. Germline-derived CDR1 and CDR2 are SGHTA and FQGNSA. Trimming removed 5 bases from V and 0 bases from J, with 14 bases in between. The CDR3 sequence is CASSPRTGPSYNEQFF. CDR3 DNA: TGTGCCAGCAGCCCCAGGACGGGGCCCTCCTACAATGAGCAGTTCTTC. Combining the CDR3 with reference TRBV7-2 and TRBJ2-1 gives the whole variable domain GAGVSQSPSNKVTEKGKDVELRCDPISGHTALYWYRQSLGQGLEFLIYFQGNSAPDKSGLPSDRFSAERTGGSVSTLTIQRTQQEDSAVYLCASSPRTGPSYNEQFFGPGTRLTVL.

The V gene is TRBV3-1, the J gene TRBJ2-7, with 7 positions matching TRBD2. Per the germline V gene, CDR1 is LGHDT and CDR2 is YNNKEL (reference sequence). The CDR3 totals 17 residues. The V gene end was trimmed by 0 bases and the J gene end by 2 bases; junction bases not matched to a gene: 10. The CDR3 loop reads CASSQDIAGGTTYEQYF. The CDR3 DNA reads as TGTGCCAGCAGCCAAGATATCGCCGGCGGGACTACCTACGAGCAGTACTTC.

V usage is TRBV19 and J usage is TRBJ2-1, with D possibly matching TRBD2 (6 bases). The CDR3 contains 14 residues. V lost 0 bases and J lost 9, with 12 bases in between. Germline V gene lookup returns CDR1 LNHDA and CDR2 SQIVND (reference sequence). The CDR3: CASSIEAGRGEQFF. The CDR3 region has the DNA TGTGCCAGTAGTATAGAGGCCGGGAGAGGTGAGCAGTTCTTC.

The chain employs TRBV5-6 and TRBJ2-6; TRBD1 matches 8 bases. CDR1 and CDR2 from the germline V gene are SGHDT and YYEEEE. The CDR3 loop spans 17 amino acids. The J segment lost 2 bases and the V segment lost 0 bases, leaving 4 bases of the junction unmatched. CDR3 DNA sequence: TGTGCCAGCAGCTTGGTCCCAGGGGGCACTGGGGCCAACGTCCTGACTTTC. As protein: CASSLVPGGTGANVLTF.

This clonotype came up a few times. The V gene is TRBV10-3, the J gene TRBJ2-1; TRBD1 matches 7 bases. V was clipped by 5 bases and J by 7 bases; unmatched bases: 11. Germline V gene data show CDR1 as ENHRY and CDR2 as SYGVKD. The CDR3 is 15 amino acids. CDR3 bases: TGTGCCATCAGTTCGACAGGGTCGGGGTCTAATGAGCAGTTCTTC. The encoded protein is CAISSTGSGSNEQFF.